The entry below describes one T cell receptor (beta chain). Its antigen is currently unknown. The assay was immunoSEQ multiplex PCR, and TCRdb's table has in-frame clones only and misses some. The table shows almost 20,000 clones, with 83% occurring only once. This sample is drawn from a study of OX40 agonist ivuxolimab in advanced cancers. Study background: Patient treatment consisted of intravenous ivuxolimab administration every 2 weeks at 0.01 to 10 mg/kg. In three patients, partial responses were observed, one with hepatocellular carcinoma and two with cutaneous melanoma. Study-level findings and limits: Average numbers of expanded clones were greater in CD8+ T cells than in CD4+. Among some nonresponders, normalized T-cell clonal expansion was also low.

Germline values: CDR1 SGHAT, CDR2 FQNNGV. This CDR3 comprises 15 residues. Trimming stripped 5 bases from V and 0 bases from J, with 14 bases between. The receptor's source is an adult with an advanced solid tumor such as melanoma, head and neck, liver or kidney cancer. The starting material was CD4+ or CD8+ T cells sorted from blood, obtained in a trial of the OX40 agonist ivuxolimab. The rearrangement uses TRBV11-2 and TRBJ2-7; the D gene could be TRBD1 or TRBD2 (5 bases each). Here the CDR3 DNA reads TGTGCCAGCAGCACACTAGGGACGGACTCCTACGAGCAGTACTTC. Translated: CASSTLGTDSYEQYF.